The next 5 T cell receptor beta chains were all read from a single sample in a study of CXCR3-negative and CXCR3-positive naive CD8 T cells. Antigens of these TCRs are unknown. The TRB libraries of cDNA were built by UMI-labeled 5' RACE. TCRdb reanalyzed the 5' RACE reads, giving one entry per CDR3 protein sequence and no DNA. The table for this sample gives 140,000 to 150,000 distinct CDR3 sequences. Study results and caveats: Hydrophobicity of TRB CDR3s was greater in CXCR3-positive naive cells than in CXCR3-negative naive cells.

Specimen: naive CXCR3+ CD8+ T cells from blood. As to subset: CD45RO-CCR7+CD27+CD95- naive CD8+ T cells expressing CXCR3 (TNR3+). The receptor source for this set is a human donor in good health. Some clones in this sample may be carry-over from other donors' samples.

This chain connects TRBV11-3 to TRBJ1-1; TCRdb designates TRBD1, a call that cannot be tested without DNA. In germline, CDR1 is SGHNT, CDR2 YENEEA. This CDR3 spans 16 amino acids. CDR3 loop: CASSPHPGTGNIEAFF.

The V gene is TRBV14, the J gene TRBJ1-2. Germline V gives CDR1 SGHDN, CDR2 FVKESK. The CDR3 loop spans 14 amino acids. The CDR3 sequence is CASSMTAGSYGYTF. Together with reference TRBV14 and TRBJ1-2, the CDR3 gives the full variable domain: EAGVTQFPSHSVIEKGQTVTLRCDPISGHDNLYWYRRVMGKEIKFLLHFVKESKQDESGMPNNRFLAERTGGTYSTLKVQPAELEDSGVYFCASSMTAGSYGYTFGSGTRLTVV.

V is TRBV7-8 and J is TRBJ2-3; TCRdb returns TRBD2, unconfirmable since there is no DNA. CDR1 is SGHVS and CDR2 is FQNEAQ in the germline V gene. The CDR3 sequence is 18 residues long. CDR3 loop: CASSPTLTSGKFTDTQYF. Combining the CDR3 with reference TRBV7-8 and TRBJ2-3 gives the whole variable domain GAGVSQSPRYKVAKRGQDVALRCDPISGHVSLFWYQQALGQGPEFLTYFQNEAQLDKSGLPSDRFFAERPEGSVSTLKIQRTQQEDSAVYLCASSPTLTSGKFTDTQYFGPGTRLTVL.

The gene calls are TRBV29-1 and TRBJ2-1; the D call from TCRdb, TRBD2, cannot be confirmed without DNA. This CDR3 spans 14 amino acids. Germline CDR1 and CDR2: SQVTM and ANQGSEA. This CDR3 reads CSVESGIASREQFF.

This chain links TRBV2 with TRBJ2-2. The CDR3 spans 19 residues. Per germline, CDR1 SNHLY and CDR2 FYNNEI. The CDR3 reads CASGQDPFELNVNTGELFF. The full variable domain, with the rest looked up from reference TRBV2 and TRBJ2-2, is EPEVTQTPSHQVTQMGQEVILRCVPISNHLYFYWYRQILGQKVEFLVSFYNNEISEKSEIFDDQFSVERPDGSNFTLKIRSTKLEDSAMYFCASGQDPFELNVNTGELFFGEGSRLTVL.